The 27 T cell receptor beta chains in this list originate from one sample, sequenced in a study of T cell repertoires in cytomegalovirus infection. A single record per CDR3 protein comes from TCRdb applying MiXCR to the reads. The sample records around 490,000 distinct CDR3 sequences, around 27% being singletons. Sequenced: PBMCs. These receptors were collected from a human donor in good health (CMV status not recorded). Some clones in this sample may be carry-over from other donors' samples.

This clonotype was recorded many times. The V call is TRBV7-2, the J call TRBJ2-4; tentative D call: TRBD2 (7 bases). Germline V lookup: CDR1 SGHTA, CDR2 FQGNSA. V was pared by 1 base and J by 8 bases, with 15 bases between. This CDR3 has 15 amino acids. The CDR3 is CASSLDRGAKDIQYF. The CDR3 DNA follows: TGTGCCAGCAGCTTAGATCGGGGGGCGAAGGACATTCAGTACTTC.

This clonotype showed up just a few times. This chain joins TRBV12-3 or TRBV12-4 and TRBJ2-1; 10 positions agree with TRBD2. The CDR3 consists of 15 residues. V lost 5 bases and J lost 6; bases outside the gene matches: 7. In nucleotides, the CDR3 is TGTGCCAGCAGTGCCCTAGCGGGAGTTCGCAATGAGCAGTTCTTC. It yields the protein CASSALAGVRNEQFF.

The chain is built from TRBV6-2 or TRBV6-3 and TRBJ2-7; D is perhaps TRBD2 (6 bases). This CDR3 spans 15 amino acids. Trimming left V 4 bases short and J 6 bases short, with 19 bases between. CDR1 is MNHEY, CDR2 SVGEGT, per germline. CDR3 region: CASSSGGTGIPEQYV. CDR3 sequence (DNA): TGTGCCAGCAGTTCTGGAGGGACCGGGATTCCCGAGCAGTACGTC.

The chain employs TRBV29-1 and TRBJ1-2; 7 nucleotides agree with TRBD1. This CDR3 has 15 residues. Losses at the gene ends were 1 base for V and 1 base for J; bases not matched to a gene: 6. Germline CDR1 is SQVTM and CDR2 is ANQGSEA. The CDR3 reads CSVEGNWDSNYGYTF. The CDR3 region has the DNA TGCAGCGTTGAAGGCAATTGGGACAGTAACTATGGCTACACCTTC.

There are a few counts of this clonotype. The chain links TRBV4-1 to TRBJ2-4; TRBD1 or TRBD2 may be the D gene (5 bases each). Trimming cost V 1 base and J 0 bases, with 16 bases left between them. CDR3 size: 18 residues. Germline CDR1 is MGHRA and CDR2 is YSYEKL. The CDR3: CASSQGGSGGLAKNIQYF. The CDR3 nucleotides read TGCGCCAGCAGCCAAGGGGGGTCCGGAGGTTTAGCCAAAAACATTCAGTACTTC.

Only a few counts were recorded for this clonotype. The chain is built from TRBV7-9 and TRBJ1-4; D not resolved. The CDR3 totals 15 residues. Germline V gene lookup returns CDR1 SEHNR and CDR2 FQNEAQ (reference sequence). V was cut by 2 bases and J by 3 bases, with 10 bases left in between. DNA of the CDR3: TGTGCCAGCAGCTTAAAGGCCGCGGCTAATGAAAAACTGTTTTTT. Its translation is CASSLKAAANEKLFF.

The chain recombines TRBV10-3 with TRBJ2-1, with D tentatively TRBD1 or TRBD2 (6 bases each). Germline loops: CDR1 ENHRY, CDR2 SYGVKD. The CDR3 is 13 amino acids. Trimming took off 6 bases at V and 5 bases at J, with 11 bases between the two ends. The CDR3 loop reads CAIRLGGHNEQFF. Written as DNA, the CDR3 is TGTGCCATCAGACTCGGGGGCCACAATGAGCAGTTCTTC.

This clonotype was observed once. This chain connects TRBV18 to TRBJ2-1, with unresolved D. V lost 1 base and J 9 bases, leaving 13 bases between the germline ends. CDR3 size: 14 residues. Germline CDR1 and CDR2: KGHSH and LQKENI. The CDR3 sequence: CASSPQGGPGEQFF. CDR3 sequence (DNA): TGTGCCAGCTCACCACAAGGCGGCCCGGGTGAGCAGTTCTTC.

The chain couples TRBV11-2 to TRBJ2-5; D gene unclear. With 0 bases removed from V and 5 bases from J, the gap between germline ends came to 16 bases. CDR1 SGHAT and CDR2 FQNNGV come from the germline V gene. The length of the CDR3 is 16 residues. CDR3 loop: CASSLDLVDPGETQYF. For the CDR3, the DNA is TGTGCCAGCAGCTTAGATCTAGTGGACCCGGGCGAGACCCAGTACTTC.

In its sample, this clonotype was seen a few times. The chain recombines TRBV7-2 with TRBJ1-5; D may be TRBD1 (5 bases). Trimming left V 5 bases short and J 7 bases short, with 15 bases between. Germline CDR1 and CDR2: SGHTA and FQGNSA. CDR3 size: 14 residues. CDR3 bases: TGTGCCAGCAGCCCCGGGGTCGGGGGACAGCCCCAGCATTTT. Translating it yields CASSPGVGGQPQHF.

The V call is TRBV7-9, the J call TRBJ2-5; TRBD1 aligns across 8 bases. Trimming removed 5 bases from V and 4 bases from J; junction bases left unmatched: 9. CDR3 length: 15 amino acids. Per the germline V gene, CDR1 is SEHNR and CDR2 is FQNEAQ (reference sequence). The CDR3 protein is CASSTPRQGPETQYF. In nucleotides, the CDR3 is TGTGCCAGCAGCACTCCCCGACAGGGGCCAGAGACCCAGTACTTC.

Turning to this clonotype: The germline gene is not matched at one end of the junction; a read error may be the cause. The chain employs TRBV7-3 and TRBJ2-2; either TRBD1 or TRBD2 may fit D (5 bases each). The CDR3 has 13 amino acids. CDR1 and CDR2 from the germline V gene are SGHTA and FQGTGA. The CDR3 nucleotides read TGTGCCAGCAGCTTAAAGTTTCCCGGGGCGCTGTTTTTT. Its translation is CASSLKFPGALFF.

This clonotype was found a few times. The V and J genes are TRBV7-9 and TRBJ2-7; D assignment may be TRBD1 or TRBD2 (5 bases each). Germline-derived CDR1 and CDR2 are SEHNR and FQNEAQ (reference sequence). The V end was cut by 5 bases, the J end by 4 bases, with 21 bases between. CDR3 length: 16 amino acids. The CDR3 region is CASSDPAARGVYEQYF. The CDR3 nucleotides are TGTGCCAGCAGCGATCCCGCGGCGAGGGGCGTGTACGAGCAGTACTTC.

This clonotype was picked up a small number of times. The chain joins TRBV7-2 to TRBJ1-2, with D unresolved. This CDR3 has 14 amino acids. CDR1 is SGHTA and CDR2 is FQGNSA in the germline V gene. V lost 5 bases and J lost 0, with 10 bases in between. CDR3 sequence: CASSASGANYGYTF. The CDR3 nucleotides are TGTGCCAGCAGCGCGAGTGGAGCTAACTATGGCTACACCTTC.

The V call is TRBV5-1, the J call TRBJ2-2; D not resolved. V was cut by 3 bases and J by 6 bases, with 12 bases left in between. Per germline, CDR1 SGHRS and CDR2 YFSETQ. The CDR3 spans 14 residues. CDR3 sequence (DNA): TGCGCCAGCAGCTCGACCCTCGGCGCCGGGGAGCTGTTTTTT. Encoded protein: CASSSTLGAGELFF.

This clonotype was seen a handful of times. The rearrangement joins TRBV4-3 to TRBJ2-1, with unresolved D. The germline V gene encodes CDR1 LGHNA and CDR2 YSLEER. The CDR3 loop spans 15 amino acids. The V end was cut by 3 bases, the J end by 3 bases, with 12 bases between. The CDR3 loop reads CASSHFRHVYNEQFF. CDR3 in DNA: TGCGCCAGCAGCCACTTCAGACATGTCTACAATGAGCAGTTCTTC.

The chain couples TRBV5-6 to TRBJ2-1, with no clear D. V was trimmed by 7 bases and J by 9 bases, leaving 17 bases between them. The CDR3 runs to 13 residues. CDR1 SGHDT and CDR2 YYEEEE come from the germline V gene. The CDR3 DNA reads TGTGCCAGCCGCCCCCGGCTAGTCGGTGAGCAGTTCTTC. It encodes CASRPRLVGEQFF.

V gene TRBV7-9 combines with J gene TRBJ2-1; possibly TRBD2 for D (6 bases). V was cut by 5 bases and J by 9 bases, with 20 bases left in between. Germline V CDR1 and CDR2: SEHNR, FQNEAQ (reference sequence). The CDR3 is 15 residues long. CDR3 amino acids: CASSPGWAEGGEQFF. The CDR3 nucleotides read TGTGCCAGCAGCCCCGGTTGGGCAGAGGGAGGTGAGCAGTTCTTC.

With respect to this clonotype: A much larger clone lies a single base off, so this may be a read error. The rearrangement joins TRBV7-6 to TRBJ1-1; D call uncertain. The length of the CDR3 is 16 residues. V lost 2 bases and J 5 bases, leaving 18 bases between the germline ends. In germline, CDR1 is SGHVS, CDR2 FNYEAQ. CDR3 amino acids: CASSLSAGRQTTEAFF. DNA of the CDR3: TGTGCCAGCAGCTTAAGTGCGGGAAGGCAGACGACTGAAGCTTTCTTT.

This clonotype was counted ten times or more. The V call is TRBV7-2, the J call TRBJ2-1; TRBD1 is a possible D gene (5 bases). Germline V gene sequence: CDR1 SGHTA, CDR2 FQGNSA. The germline V and J ends were trimmed by 6 bases and 8 bases, with 17 bases remaining between them. The CDR3 runs to 14 residues. The DNA of the CDR3 is TGTGCCAGCAGTTACACAGGAAGGGTATATGAGCAGTTCTTC. Translated: CASSYTGRVYEQFF.

This clonotype was detected ten times or more. This chain joins TRBV7-6 and TRBJ2-3; D not certain. Germline CDR1 SGHVS, CDR2 FNYEAQ. V was shortened by 1 base and J by 2 bases, with 7 bases between the two germline ends. The CDR3 contains 14 residues. CDR3 sequence (DNA): TGTGCCAGCAGCTTAGAACCTAACACAGATACGCAGTATTTT. This translates into CASSLEPNTDTQYF.

In its sample, this clonotype was seen a few times. The V call is TRBV6-6, the J call TRBJ2-7, with 9 bases that match TRBD2. V lost 7 bases and J lost 2; bases outside the gene matches: 6. This CDR3 contains 14 residues. Germline V gene data show CDR1 as MNHNY and CDR2 as SVGAGI (reference sequence). In nucleotides, the CDR3 is TGTGCCAGCAAACTGCAGCGGGAGGCCTACGAGCAGTACGTC. It encodes CASKLQREAYEQYV.

This clonotype was counted only a few times. This chain connects TRBV4-3 to TRBJ2-7, with D perhaps matching TRBD1 (8 bases). The CDR3 has 18 amino acids. CDR1 and CDR2 (germline): LGHNA, YSLEER. Trimming cost V 0 bases and J 3 bases, with 21 bases left between them. CDR3 nucleotides: TGCGCCAGCAGCCAAGAGGCGCGGGGGACAGGATTTTACTACGAGCAGTACTTC. This gives the protein CASSQEARGTGFYYEQYF.

This clonotype has at least ten counts. The chain joins TRBV7-2 to TRBJ1-6; a possible D gene is TRBD1 (5 bases). Between the trimmed V and J ends, which lost 2 bases and 5 bases, there was a span of 16 bases. This CDR3 has 17 amino acids. Germline lookup yields CDR1 SGHTA and CDR2 FQGNSA. This CDR3 is CASSLPALGVDNSPLHF. The CDR3 DNA reads TGTGCCAGCAGCTTACCCGCTTTGGGGGTAGATAATTCACCCCTCCACTTT.

The chain carries TRBV20-1 and TRBJ1-6; 9 bases align to TRBD1. This CDR3 has 14 amino acids. With V trimmed by 4 bases and J by 7 bases, 5 bases remained unmatched. Germline V gene lookup returns CDR1 DFQATT and CDR2 SNEGSKA (reference sequence). CDR3 DNA: TGCAGTGCTATGTGGGGACAGGGCAATTCACCCCTCCACTTT. Translating gives CSAMWGQGNSPLHF.

CDR3 loop: CASSHVAGDNEQFF. The CDR3 DNA follows: TGCGCCAGCAGCCACGTAGCGGGAGACAATGAGCAGTTCTTC. The V call is TRBV4-3, the J call TRBJ2-1, with 9 nucleotides matching TRBD2. The germline gives CDR1 LGHNA, CDR2 YSLEER. Unmatched junction bases numbered 2, after V lost 3 bases and J lost 5 bases. This CDR3 comprises 14 residues.

In this sample, this clonotype turned up many times. Its ends do not fully match the called genes, so a read error is possible. V and J are TRBV19 and TRBJ2-2, with unresolved D. The CDR3 has 14 amino acids. The germline CDR1 and CDR2 sequences are LNHDA and SQIVND (reference sequence). CDR3 sequence: CASSIDPNTGELFF. The DNA of the CDR3 is TGCGCCAGCAGCATTGACCCGAACACCGGGGAGCTGTTTTTT.